Below, 26 T cell receptor beta chains from the same sample are listed, as sequenced in a study of blood T cell repertoires in COVID-19. Sequenced by immunoSEQ multiplex PCR; TCRdb stores in-frame clones only, minus some. Among 95,000 to 110,000 clones listed, 75% to 90% were seen once. The sample comprised peripheral blood. All receptors derive from a human donor in a cohort sampled during active or convalescent COVID-19.

This clone was detected many times. V gene TRBV11-3 combines with J gene TRBJ1-2, with D unresolved. The ends were cut back, 5 bases at V and 3 bases at J, with 10 bases in the middle. The CDR3 length is 13 residues. The germline CDR1 and CDR2 sequences are SGHNT and YENEEA. The CDR3 is CASSHGGYYGYTF. The CDR3 bases are TGTGCCAGCAGCCATGGAGGCTACTATGGCTACACCTTC.

The chain employs TRBV27 and TRBJ2-2; 11 nucleotides agree with TRBD2. Per germline, CDR1 MNHEY and CDR2 SMNVEV (reference sequence). V lost 10 bases and J lost 4; bases outside the gene matches: 5. The CDR3 spans 14 residues. CDR3 sequence: CAIPSGGSTGELFF. DNA for the CDR3: TGTGCCATCCCTAGCGGGGGGTCCACCGGGGAGCTGTTTTTT.

This chain links TRBV6-2 or TRBV6-3 with TRBJ2-1; 13 bases are shared with TRBD2. CDR3 length: 16 amino acids. The germline V gene has CDR1 MNHEY and CDR2 SVGEGT. Trimming cost V 5 bases and J 8 bases; bases outside gene matches: 9. CDR3 sequence (DNA): TGTGCCAGCAGTACCTTCGGACTAGCGGGGGAAGATGAGCAGTTCTTC. It encodes CASSTFGLAGEDEQFF.

The chain links TRBV24-1 to TRBJ2-3, with TRBD2 identical over 9 bases. The CDR3 is 16 amino acids. Germline loops: CDR1 KGHDR, CDR2 SFDVKD. With V trimmed by 3 bases and J by 6 bases, 9 bases remained unmatched. Here the CDR3 reads CATSDSSGGPRDTQYF. Written as DNA, the CDR3 is TGTGCCACCAGTGATAGTAGCGGGGGCCCGAGGGATACGCAGTATTTT.

V is TRBV5-1 and J is TRBJ2-7, with D possibly TRBD1 on 5 matching bases. V was shortened by 6 bases and J by 3 bases, with 13 bases between the two germline ends. This CDR3 has 13 amino acids. The germline V gene encodes CDR1 SGHRS and CDR2 YFSETQ. The CDR3: CASMADSLYEQYF. CDR3 bases: TGCGCCAGCATGGCAGACAGCCTCTACGAGCAGTACTTC.

This clone has a handful of counts. The CDR3 DNA reads as TGTGCCTGGAGTGCCGGACAGGATAATTCACCCCTCCACTTT. Its protein product is CAWSAGQDNSPLHF. The chain combines TRBV30 with TRBJ1-6; 7 bases line up with TRBD1. The CDR3 loop spans 14 amino acids. Looked up from germline, CDR1 is GTSNPN and CDR2 is SVGIG (reference sequence). V lost 1 base, J lost 5 bases, and 2 bases stayed unmatched.

This chain uses TRBV7-6 with TRBJ1-5, with TRBD1 as a possible D gene (6 bases). Germline lookup yields CDR1 SGHVS and CDR2 FNYEAQ. V was pared by 1 base and J by 0 bases, with 10 bases between. The CDR3 runs to 16 residues. The CDR3 loop reads CASSLGTAYSNQPQHF. CDR3 nucleotides: TGTGCCAGCAGCTTAGGGACAGCCTATAGCAATCAGCCCCAGCATTTT.

The J gene is TRBJ1-2, the V gene TRBV5-1; D is perhaps TRBD1 (5 bases). Germline V gene data show CDR1 as SGHRS and CDR2 as YFSETQ. The ends were cut back, 0 bases at V and 11 bases at J, with 14 bases in the middle. The CDR3 totals 13 residues. CDR3 residues: CASSLEIGAPYTF. The DNA of the CDR3 is TGCGCCAGCAGCTTGGAGATAGGGGCGCCTTACACCTTC.

The V gene is TRBV6-5, the J gene TRBJ2-7, with TRBD1 matching over 11 bases. J lost 4 bases, V lost 6 bases, and 5 bases had no gene match. The germline CDR1 and CDR2 sequences are MNHEY and SVGAGI. CDR3 length: 14 residues. CDR3 nucleotides: TGTGCCAGCAGCGCGGACAGGGGGCGTTACGAGCAGTACTTC. It yields the protein CASSADRGRYEQYF.

CDR3 sequence reads: CASSRTPVRGGELFF. The CDR3 region has the DNA TGCGCCAGCAGCCGGACACCTGTCAGAGGCGGGGAGCTGTTTTTT. The chain recombines TRBV5-1 with TRBJ2-2; D possibly corresponds to TRBD1 (5 bases). Per germline, CDR1 SGHRS and CDR2 YFSETQ. Deletions cut 4 bases from V and 7 bases from J, with 17 bases between. The CDR3 sequence is 15 residues long.

The rearrangement links TRBV19 to TRBJ2-1; 8 bases line up with TRBD2. CDR3 length: 15 residues. V gave up 5 bases and J gave up 0 bases; unmatched junction bases: 3. Germline assignment: CDR1 LNHDA and CDR2 SQIVND (reference sequence). The CDR3 DNA is TGTGCCAGTAGTTTGCGGGGGGTCTCCTACAATGAGCAGTTCTTC. Its translation: CASSLRGVSYNEQFF.

The CDR3 sequence is CASSVGQLYTF. The CDR3 nucleotides read TGTGCCAGCAGCGTAGGACAGCTCTACACCTTC. The V and J genes are TRBV9 and TRBJ1-2; TRBD1 is a possible D gene (5 bases). The V gene lost 0 bases and the J gene lost 10 bases, with 7 bases spanning the gap. Germline values: CDR1 SGDLS, CDR2 YYNGEE. The CDR3 covers 11 residues.

This chain joins TRBV6-4 and TRBJ2-1; a weak D match, TRBD1 (7 bases). V was pared by 6 bases and J by 3 bases, with 12 bases between. The CDR3 spans 14 residues. Germline CDR1 and CDR2: MRHNA and SNTAGT. CDR3 sequence reads: CASRRQGGYNEQFF. Written as DNA, the CDR3 is TGTGCCAGCAGACGACAGGGAGGCTACAATGAGCAGTTCTTC.

V and J are TRBV11-3 and TRBJ2-3; possible D gene TRBD2, 6 bases. The V gene lost 3 bases and the J gene lost 2 bases, with 12 bases spanning the gap. The length of the CDR3 is 15 residues. Germline V gives CDR1 SGHNT, CDR2 YENEEA. This CDR3 reads CASSLGGVLTDTQYF. CDR3 DNA: TGTGCCAGCAGCTTGGGCGGGGTCCTCACAGATACGCAGTATTTT.

The chain combines TRBV9 with TRBJ2-3; TRBD2 agrees at 10 bases. The CDR3 runs to 14 residues. In germline, CDR1 is SGDLS, CDR2 YYNGEE. V lost 6 bases and J lost 2; bases outside the gene matches: 3. The CDR3 DNA reads TGTGCCAGCAATAGCGGGGGGCCCACAGATACGCAGTATTTT. Its translation is CASNSGGPTDTQYF.

A few counts support this clone. This chain links TRBV5-6 with TRBJ1-5, with TRBD1 identical over 9 bases. This CDR3 is 15 amino acids long. The V segment lost 1 base and the J segment 6 bases; nucleotides outside the gene matches: 5. The germline CDR1 and CDR2 sequences are SGHDT and YYEEEE. DNA of the CDR3: TGTGCCAGCAGCTTGACAGGGGGCGAGTCTCAGCCCCAGCATTTT. Protein product: CASSLTGGESQPQHF.

The chain joins TRBV28 to TRBJ2-3; maybe TRBD1 (5 bases). Germline lookup yields CDR1 MDHEN and CDR2 SYDVKM. This CDR3 region has 14 residues. The V end was cut by 10 bases, the J end by 0 bases, with 14 bases between. In nucleotides, the CDR3 is TGTGCCACCATCGACAGACTTAGCACAGATACGCAGTATTTT. It yields the protein CATIDRLSTDTQYF.

This clone was recorded a few times. The chain joins TRBV27 to TRBJ2-7, with 7 bases aligning to TRBD1. With 2 bases clipped from V and 3 bases from J, the junction kept 1 base outside the gene matches. Germline values: CDR1 MNHEY, CDR2 SMNVEV (reference sequence). This CDR3 has 13 residues. Here the CDR3 DNA reads TGTGCCAGCAGTTTAGGGGACAGCTACGAGCAGTACTTC. Its protein is CASSLGDSYEQYF.

This chain uses TRBV9 with TRBJ2-2; a possible D gene is TRBD2 (5 bases). The CDR3 runs 14 residues. V lost 3 bases to trimming and J lost 4 bases, with 10 bases between them. The V gene's germline CDR1 is SGDLS and CDR2 YYNGEE. The CDR3 here is CASSALGVTGELFF. CDR3 DNA: TGTGCCAGCAGCGCCCTCGGGGTCACCGGGGAGCTGTTTTTT.

This clone appeared a few times. J is TRBJ1-1 and V is TRBV28; 10 bases match TRBD1. CDR3 size: 17 residues. V gave up 10 bases and J gave up 1 base; unmatched junction bases: 15. Per germline, CDR1 MDHEN and CDR2 SYDVKM. The CDR3 nucleotides are TGTGCCACCGTTTCAACCGGGACAGGGGACGGGAACACTGAAGCTTTCTTT. It translates to CATVSTGTGDGNTEAFF.

The chain is built from TRBV6-2 or TRBV6-3 and TRBJ2-3; 8 bases are a match to TRBD2. Germline CDR1 MNHEY, CDR2 SVGEGT. Trimming took 6 bases from V and 0 from J; bases not matched to a gene: 8. The CDR3 extends over 16 amino acids. As DNA, the CDR3 is TGTGCCAGCAGCACCGACCGCGGGGGGAGCACAGATACGCAGTATTTT. Translating gives CASSTDRGGSTDTQYF.

CDR3 bases: TGTGCCAGCACTACAGGGTCGGCCGGGGAGCTGTTTTTT. Translated, it gives CASTTGSAGELFF. The chain is built from TRBV6-5 and TRBJ2-2; weak D call: TRBD1 (6 bases). Trimming shortened V by 7 bases and J by 6 bases, and 12 bases separated the two germline ends. The CDR3 has 13 amino acids. CDR1 is MNHEY and CDR2 is SVGAGI in the germline V gene.

This sequence joins TRBV27 and TRBJ2-3; D not resolved. The V end was cut by 2 bases, the J end by 5 bases, with 11 bases between. Germline V gives CDR1 MNHEY, CDR2 SMNVEV (reference sequence). The CDR3 contains 14 residues. The CDR3 DNA is TGTGCCAGCAGTTTAAGTCCTAGGCTAGATACGCAGTATTTT. Protein: CASSLSPRLDTQYF.

The chain carries TRBV4-2 and TRBJ1-2; D is unresolved. Trimming left V 0 bases short and J 8 bases short, with 16 bases between. The germline V gene has CDR1 LGHNA and CDR2 YNFKEQ. CDR3 length: 15 residues. The CDR3 sequence: CASSQDRVLIDGYTF. The CDR3 bases are TGTGCCAGCAGCCAAGACCGGGTTTTGATTGACGGCTACACCTTC.

The chain joins TRBV20-1 to TRBJ1-2; tentatively, D is TRBD1 (6 bases). The CDR3 spans 11 residues. Germline V gives CDR1 DFQATT, CDR2 SNEGSKA (reference sequence). CDR3 in DNA: TGCAGGACGGACAGTAACTATGGCTACACCTTC. Protein: CRTDSNYGYTF.

The chain's CDR3 is CASRGGTGLFEQYF. Here the CDR3 DNA reads TGTGCCAGCAGAGGGGGGACAGGGCTTTTCGAGCAGTACTTC. The chain couples TRBV2 to TRBJ2-7; 9 bases agree with TRBD1. Germline V gene sequence: CDR1 SNHLY, CDR2 FYNNEI. This CDR3 region has 14 residues. With V trimmed by 6 bases and J by 6 bases, 9 bases remained unmatched. Combining the CDR3 with reference TRBV2 and TRBJ2-7 gives the whole variable domain EPEVTQTPSHQVTQMGQEVILRCVPISNHLYFYWYRQILGQKVEFLVSFYNNEISEKSEIFDDQFSVERPDGSNFTLKIRSTKLEDSAMYFCASRGGTGLFEQYFGPGTRLTVT.